The rows below give T cell receptor beta chains drawn from one sample of a study of T cell responses to AZD1222 COVID-19 vaccine. The assay was immunoSEQ multiplex PCR, and TCRdb's table has in-frame clones only and misses some. The profile shows 150,000 to 200,000 clones, 85% to 95% of them singletons. Material: peripheral blood, obtained on day 0 of AZD1222 vaccination. These receptors came from an adult in good health. Both conserved end residues are part of each CDR3. A D gene is named only where the DNA matches it firmly. The size of a clone is reported for some rows only, either as once, few or many, or as a class for expanded clones.

CDR3nt: TGTGCCAGCAGTTTGGGGGGGAGGAATCAGCCCCAGCATTTT; CDR3aa: CASSLGGRNQPQHF; d_gene: -; j_gene: TRBJ1-5; v_gene: TRBV28; abundance: -
CDR3nt: TGTGCTATAGGTAGCGGGGGCCGGTATGAGCAGTTCTTC; CDR3aa: CAIGSGGRYEQFF; d_gene: TRBD2; j_gene: TRBJ2-1; v_gene: TRBV12-3/TRBV12-4; abundance: -
CDR3nt: TGTGCCATCAAAGGGACCGGGACAGGGTATCCCTACGAGCAGTACTTC; CDR3aa: CAIKGTGTGYPYEQYF; d_gene: TRBD1; j_gene: TRBJ2-7; v_gene: TRBV10-3; abundance: -
CDR3nt: TGTGCCAGCAGCTTGACAGGGGGCAGGAGGGATGGCTACACCTTC; CDR3aa: CASSLTGGRRDGYTF; d_gene: TRBD1; j_gene: TRBJ1-2; v_gene: TRBV7-2; abundance: once
CDR3nt: TGTGCCATCAATCGGGACAGAGACACTGAAGCTTTCTTT; CDR3aa: CAINRDRDTEAFF; d_gene: TRBD1; j_gene: TRBJ1-1; v_gene: TRBV10-3; abundance: -
CDR3nt: TGTGCCAGCAGCAAAGGACGTGGGCAGGGCCACCCCTACGAGCAGTACTTC; CDR3aa: CASSKGRGQGHPYEQYF; d_gene: -; j_gene: TRBJ2-7; v_gene: TRBV21-1; abundance: once
CDR3nt: TGCGCCAGCAGCTTGGTACAGGGAAAAGAGACCCAGTACTTC; CDR3aa: CASSLVQGKETQYF; d_gene: -; j_gene: TRBJ2-5; v_gene: TRBV5-1; abundance: once
CDR3nt: TGTGCCACCAGCAGACTGGGACAGGCGAACTATGGCTACACCTTC; CDR3aa: CATSRLGQANYGYTF; d_gene: TRBD1; j_gene: TRBJ1-2; v_gene: TRBV15; abundance: -
CDR3nt: TGTGCCAGCAGTGAATACGGGGGTAACTATGGCTACACCTTC; CDR3aa: CASSEYGGNYGYTF; d_gene: -; j_gene: TRBJ1-2; v_gene: TRBV2; abundance: -
CDR3nt: TGTGCCTGGAGGACAGGGCCTTTATCCTACGAGCAGTACTTC; CDR3aa: CAWRTGPLSYEQYF; d_gene: TRBD1; j_gene: TRBJ2-7; v_gene: TRBV30; abundance: -
CDR3nt: TGTGCCAGCAGCCCGGGGGTCTCCTATGGCTACACCTTC; CDR3aa: CASSPGVSYGYTF; d_gene: -; j_gene: TRBJ1-2; v_gene: TRBV12-3/TRBV12-4; abundance: -
CDR3nt: TGTGCCAGCTCACCAGGGTGGACTAACTATGGCTACACCTTC; CDR3aa: CASSPGWTNYGYTF; d_gene: -; j_gene: TRBJ1-2; v_gene: TRBV18; abundance: once
CDR3nt: TGTGCCGCGGGACGGGCAAATTCACCCCTCCACTTT; CDR3aa: CAAGRANSPLHF; d_gene: -; j_gene: TRBJ1-6; v_gene: TRBV2; abundance: -
CDR3nt: TGTGCCATCGGAATTGGGAACACTGAAGCTTTCTTT; CDR3aa: CAIGIGNTEAFF; d_gene: -; j_gene: TRBJ1-1; v_gene: TRBV10-3; abundance: -
CDR3nt: TGTGCCAGCAGCGTACAGGGTTCCTCCTCCTACAATGAGCAGTTCTTC; CDR3aa: CASSVQGSSSYNEQFF; d_gene: -; j_gene: TRBJ2-1; v_gene: TRBV7-3; abundance: once
CDR3nt: TGTGCCAGCAGGCAGAGCAATCAGCCCCAGCATTTT; CDR3aa: CASRQSNQPQHF; d_gene: -; j_gene: TRBJ1-5; v_gene: TRBV28; abundance: -
CDR3nt: TGTGCCAGCAGCTCTCAGGGAGGCACTGAAGCTTTCTTT; CDR3aa: CASSSQGGTEAFF; d_gene: -; j_gene: TRBJ1-1; v_gene: TRBV7-9; abundance: -
CDR3nt: TGTGCCAGCTCACCGAACGGGCCCGGCGGAAACTACGAGCAGTACTTC; CDR3aa: CASSPNGPGGNYEQYF; d_gene: -; j_gene: TRBJ2-7; v_gene: TRBV18; abundance: -
CDR3nt: TGTGCCAGCTTGGGGGACCAAGAGACCCAGTACTTC; CDR3aa: CASLGDQETQYF; d_gene: -; j_gene: TRBJ2-5; v_gene: TRBV11-3; abundance: -
CDR3nt: TGTGCCAGCAGCCCAGGGGGGGGCTATGGCTACACCTTC; CDR3aa: CASSPGGGYGYTF; d_gene: TRBD1; j_gene: TRBJ1-2; v_gene: TRBV7-9; abundance: -
CDR3nt: TGTGCCAGCAGCTTTGAGGGCAATCAGCCCCAGCATTTT; CDR3aa: CASSFEGNQPQHF; d_gene: -; j_gene: TRBJ1-5; v_gene: TRBV7-9; abundance: -
CDR3nt: TGTGCCTGGAGTCTTCGGTCTGAAGCTTTCTTT; CDR3aa: CAWSLRSEAFF; d_gene: -; j_gene: TRBJ1-1; v_gene: TRBV30; abundance: -
CDR3nt: TGTGCCAGTAACCCATTCCCCGAGACAGGGATGGACACCGGGGAGCTGTTTTTT; CDR3aa: CASNPFPETGMDTGELFF; d_gene: TRBD1; j_gene: TRBJ2-2; v_gene: TRBV19; abundance: -
CDR3nt: TGTGCCTGGGCAGGGACAAGGGGGTCTCAGCCCCAGCATTTT; CDR3aa: CAWAGTRGSQPQHF; d_gene: -; j_gene: TRBJ1-5; v_gene: TRBV30; abundance: -
CDR3nt: TGTGCCACCAGCGCGCTTATAGATGAAAAACTGTTTTTT; CDR3aa: CATSALIDEKLFF; d_gene: -; j_gene: TRBJ1-4; v_gene: TRBV15; abundance: -
CDR3nt: TGTGCCAGCAGATACGGCGGGGGCCGAGAGACCCAGTACTTC; CDR3aa: CASRYGGGRETQYF; d_gene: -; j_gene: TRBJ2-5; v_gene: TRBV2; abundance: once
CDR3nt: TGTGCCAGCAGCCCCCGGGCCCCTGGGGCCAACGTCCTGACTTTC; CDR3aa: CASSPRAPGANVLTF; d_gene: -; j_gene: TRBJ2-6; v_gene: TRBV5-4; abundance: -
CDR3nt: TGTGCCAGCAGCATACAGGGGGCAAACACTGAAGCTTTCTTT; CDR3aa: CASSIQGANTEAFF; d_gene: TRBD1; j_gene: TRBJ1-1; v_gene: TRBV27; abundance: -
CDR3nt: TGTGCCTGGAGTTTGGGAAACACCATATATTTT; CDR3aa: CAWSLGNTIYF; d_gene: -; j_gene: TRBJ1-3; v_gene: TRBV30; abundance: once
CDR3nt: TGTGCCAGCAGGCCAACGGGTGCCACAGATACGCAGTATTTT; CDR3aa: CASRPTGATDTQYF; d_gene: -; j_gene: TRBJ2-3; v_gene: TRBV7-9; abundance: -
CDR3nt: TGTGCCAGCAGTGGGACAGGTTACAATCAGCCCCAGCATTTT; CDR3aa: CASSGTGYNQPQHF; d_gene: TRBD1; j_gene: TRBJ1-5; v_gene: TRBV2; abundance: few
CDR3nt: TGTGCCAGCAGTCTTGGGTTGGGGGTCGGAGATGAAAAACTGTTTTTT; CDR3aa: CASSLGLGVGDEKLFF; d_gene: -; j_gene: TRBJ1-4; v_gene: TRBV6-2/TRBV6-3; abundance: -
CDR3nt: TGTGCCAGCTCACCCGACTTATCAACGCAGTATTTT; CDR3aa: CASSPDLSTQYF; d_gene: -; j_gene: TRBJ2-3; v_gene: TRBV18; abundance: -
CDR3nt: TGTGCCAGCAGTCTAGGGCAGGCCCAGCATTTT; CDR3aa: CASSLGQAQHF; d_gene: -; j_gene: TRBJ1-5; v_gene: TRBV12-3/TRBV12-4; abundance: -
CDR3nt: TGCGCCAGCAGCTTTAGCCGAGGTGGGGAGCAGTACTTC; CDR3aa: CASSFSRGGEQYF; d_gene: -; j_gene: TRBJ2-7; v_gene: TRBV5-1; abundance: -
CDR3nt: TGTGCCAGCAGCCAAGCTTCTAGCTCCTACGAGCAGTACTTC; CDR3aa: CASSQASSSYEQYF; d_gene: -; j_gene: TRBJ2-7; v_gene: TRBV3-1/TRBV3-2; abundance: -
CDR3nt: TGCGCCAGCAGCCCCGGGACAGGGGACAATGGGGTCTTC; CDR3aa: CASSPGTGDNGVF; d_gene: TRBD1; j_gene: TRBJ2-1; v_gene: TRBV5-1; abundance: -
CDR3nt: TGTGCCAGCAGTTCGAGCGGGGTAACGGTAGATACGCAGTATTTT; CDR3aa: CASSSSGVTVDTQYF; d_gene: TRBD2; j_gene: TRBJ2-3; v_gene: TRBV27; abundance: once
CDR3nt: TGTGCCAGCGGCCGGAGGGCTAATGAAAAACTGTTTTTT; CDR3aa: CASGRRANEKLFF; d_gene: -; j_gene: TRBJ1-4; v_gene: TRBV13; abundance: -
CDR3nt: TGTGCCAGCAGCTCTGGACAGGGAAGTCGCTATGGCTACACCTTC; CDR3aa: CASSSGQGSRYGYTF; d_gene: TRBD1; j_gene: TRBJ1-2; v_gene: TRBV7-6; abundance: -
CDR3nt: TGCAGCATAATAGGGAATGAAGCTTTCTTT; CDR3aa: CSIIGNEAFF; d_gene: -; j_gene: TRBJ1-1; v_gene: TRBV29-1; abundance: -
CDR3nt: TGTGCCAGCAGTTCCCCTGGAGCGTTTGAAAAACTGTTTTTT; CDR3aa: CASSSPGAFEKLFF; d_gene: -; j_gene: TRBJ1-4; v_gene: TRBV28; abundance: -